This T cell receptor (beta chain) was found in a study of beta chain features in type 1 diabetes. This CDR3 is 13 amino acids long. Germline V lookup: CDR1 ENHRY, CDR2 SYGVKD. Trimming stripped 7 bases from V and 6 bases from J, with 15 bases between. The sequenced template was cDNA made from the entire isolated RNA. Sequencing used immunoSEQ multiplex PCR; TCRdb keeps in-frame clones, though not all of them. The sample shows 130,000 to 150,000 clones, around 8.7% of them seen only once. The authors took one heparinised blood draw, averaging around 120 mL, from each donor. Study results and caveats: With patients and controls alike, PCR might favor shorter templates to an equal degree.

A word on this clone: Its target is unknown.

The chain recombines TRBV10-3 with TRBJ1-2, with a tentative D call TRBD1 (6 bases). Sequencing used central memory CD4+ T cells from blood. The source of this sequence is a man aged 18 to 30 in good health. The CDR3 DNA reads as TGTGCCATCATGCCACAGGGTGCAAATGGCTACACCTTC. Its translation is CAIMPQGANGYTF.